This T cell receptor (delta chain) was obtained from a study of gamma-delta T cells after stem cell transplantation. TCRdb re-processed the RT-PCR reads using CATT. This table holds about 13,000 delta-chain clones, roughly 30% found once. The length of the CDR3 is 17 residues. CDR1 and CDR2 (germline): GEAIGNYY, EKD. The ends lost 4 bases at V and 0 bases at J; junction bases unmatched: 10. The sequence came from a human donor. It is not recorded whose cells these are; they may come from a transplant donor. The sample taken for sequencing was gamma-delta T cells. The rearrangement uses TRDV2 and TRDJ1; 10 positions agree with TRDD3. In nucleotides, the CDR3 is TGTGCCTGTGATTGCCGGGGGGATACGAGGTACACCGATAAACTCATCTTT. Amino acid sequence: CACDCRGDTRYTDKLIF.